This T cell receptor beta chain was recovered during a study of blood T cell repertoires in COVID-19. Profiling relied on immunoSEQ multiplex PCR, and the TCRdb table lists in-frame clones only, not all of them. The sample comprises over 200,000 clones, more than 70% of which are singletons, and 2% to 2.5% rests with the top ten. Grouping used clinical history reported by participants in a survey and questionnaire. The V segment lost 4 bases and the J segment 2 bases; nucleotides outside the gene matches: 1. The CDR3 has 15 amino acids. The germline gives CDR1 KGHDR, CDR2 SFDVKD. The specimen sequenced was PBMCs or T cells enriched from blood (not recorded which). This receptor was identified in a woman aged 35 to 49 with acute COVID-19. The genes are TRBV24-1 and TRBJ2-6, with 7 positions matching TRBD1. CDR3 DNA: TGTGCCACCAGTGACACAGGGGCTGGGGCCAACGTCCTGACTTTC. It translates to CATSDTGAGANVLTF.